This is a list of T cell receptor beta chains from one sample in a study of CD4 and CD8 cells across lung adenocarcinoma regions. MiXCR, applied by TCRdb to the PCR reads, yields one record per CDR3 protein. This repertoire shows about 19,000 distinct CDR3 sequences, 45% to 50% found once; its top ten account for around a third. Sequenced sample: CD8+ T cells from the margin of a lung tumor. These receptors all stem from a male donor with lung adenocarcinoma. The CD4 and CD8 labels of this study may be unreliable. Each CDR3 is given with its conserved first and last residue. D genes are given only for firm matches. Some rows mark clone size as missing; the rest say once, few, many or name a class of expanded clone.

few TRBD2 TRBJ2-1 TRBV10-3 TGTGCCATCCGCAACCGGGAGGGGACGGATGAGCAGTTCTTC CAIRNREGTDEQFF
- - TRBJ2-1 TRBV6-1 TGTGCCAGCAGTGAAAAGGGCAGTAGGGACACCAGGGAGCAGTTCTTC CASSEKGSRDTREQFF
medium-sized - TRBJ2-1 TRBV6-1 TGTGCCAGCAGTGAACTCTCGGGCAATGAGCAGTTCTTC CASSELSGNEQFF
- - TRBJ2-3 TRBV7-6 TGTGCCAGCAGCTTAGATATCCTCCGCACAGATACGCAGTATTTT CASSLDILRTDTQYF
many TRBD1 TRBJ2-3 TRBV14 TGTGCCAGCAGCCAAGATCTTCCGGGACAGGGAACAGATACGCAGTATTTT CASSQDLPGQGTDTQYF
- TRBD1 TRBJ1-2 TRBV6-1 TGTGCCAGCAGACAAGACAGGGAAGGAAACTATGGCTACACCTTC CASRQDREGNYGYTF
- - TRBJ2-7 TRBV7-6 TGTGCCAGCAGTGAAAGTGCGTCGTCCTACGAGCAGTACTTC CASSESASSYEQYF
few - TRBJ2-7 TRBV6-1 TGTGCCAGCAGGGTACTTCAGAGCTCCTACGAGCAGTACTTC CASRVLQSSYEQYF
- TRBD1 TRBJ1-1 TRBV6-5 TGTGCCAGCCGGTACAGGGGTCAAAATCGTTTCACTGAAGCTTTCTTT CASRYRGQNRFTEAFF
- TRBD2 TRBJ2-5 TRBV10-2 TGCGCCAGCAGTGACCCTACTAGCGGTAGAGACCAAAACACCCAGTACTTC CASSDPTSGRDQNTQYF
many - TRBJ2-3 TRBV20-1 TGCAGTGCTACGGGCGTCGCCGATACGCAGTATTTT CSATGVADTQYF
- - TRBJ2-5 TRBV27 TGTGCCAGCAGTTTTTGGGGCAACCAAGAGACCCAGTACTTC CASSFWGNQETQYF
- TRBD2 TRBJ2-1 TRBV7-2 TGTGCCAGCAGCTCCCTAGCGGGACAATACAATGAGCAGTTCTTC CASSSLAGQYNEQFF
- TRBD2 TRBJ2-1 TRBV27 TGTGCCAGCAGTCGCCGGTGGACTAGCGGGGGTGGTGAGCAGTTCTTC CASSRRWTSGGGEQFF
once - TRBJ2-4 TRBV5-1 TGCGCCAGCAGCTTGGGAATAGGGGAAGGGAAAAACATTCAGTACTTC CASSLGIGEGKNIQYF
many - TRBJ2-5 TRBV27 TGTGCCAGCAGTTCCCTTGGGACAAACCAAGAGACCCAGTACTTC CASSSLGTNQETQYF
many - TRBJ2-5 TRBV6-2/TRBV6-3 TGTGCCAGCAGTTACTGGGGCCAAAAAGAGACCCAGTACTTC CASSYWGQKETQYF
few TRBD2 TRBJ2-1 TRBV20-1 TGCAGTGCTAGAGATGGCATAGCGGGAGCGGGTGAGCAGTTCTTC CSARDGIAGAGEQFF